Given below is one T cell receptor beta chain in context. The sample belongs to a study of lymphopenia after photon versus proton radiotherapy. Measured with immunoSEQ multiplex PCR; TCRdb has only the in-frame clones, and not every one. The sample has about 6,800 clones, about 92% seen once. In germline, CDR1 is SGHRS, CDR2 YFSETQ. The CDR3 consists of 13 residues. Between the trimmed V and J ends, which lost 0 bases and 1 base, there was a span of 4 bases. The chain combines TRBV5-1 with TRBJ1-1; D is unresolved. The TCR sequence derives from a woman aged 50 to 60 with cholangiocarcinoma. Specimen: peripheral blood, collected from a patient treated with photon-based radiotherapy. The chain's CDR3 is CASSLAGNTEAFF. The CDR3, as DNA: TGCGCCAGCAGCTTGGCGGGGAACACTGAAGCTTTCTTT. Looking up the rest from reference TRBV5-1 and TRBJ1-1 gives the full variable domain: KAGVTQTPRYLIKTRGQQVTLSCSPISGHRSVSWYQQTPGQGLQFLFEYFSETQRNKGNFPGRFSGRQFSNSRSEMNVSTLELGDSALYLCASSLAGNTEAFFGQGTRLTVV.